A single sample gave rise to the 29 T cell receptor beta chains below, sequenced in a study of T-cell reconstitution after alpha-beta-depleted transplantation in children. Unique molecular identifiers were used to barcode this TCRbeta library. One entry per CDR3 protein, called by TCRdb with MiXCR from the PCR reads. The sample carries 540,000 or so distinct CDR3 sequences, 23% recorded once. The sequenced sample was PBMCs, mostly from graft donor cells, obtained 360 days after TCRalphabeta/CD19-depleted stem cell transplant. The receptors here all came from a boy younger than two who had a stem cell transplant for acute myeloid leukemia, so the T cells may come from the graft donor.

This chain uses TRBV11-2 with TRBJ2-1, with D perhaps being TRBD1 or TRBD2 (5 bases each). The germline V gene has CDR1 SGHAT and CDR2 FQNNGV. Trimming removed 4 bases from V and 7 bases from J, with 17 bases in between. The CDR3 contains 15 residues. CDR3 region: CASSWGIELRNEQFF. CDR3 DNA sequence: TGTGCCAGCAGCTGGGGGATCGAGTTGCGGAATGAGCAGTTCTTC.

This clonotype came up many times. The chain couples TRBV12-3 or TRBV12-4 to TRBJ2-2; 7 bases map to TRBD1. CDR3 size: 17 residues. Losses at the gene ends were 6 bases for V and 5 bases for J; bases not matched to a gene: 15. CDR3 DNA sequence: TGTGCCAGCAGCCACCCTTTGACAGGGACGGGGACCGGGGAGCTGTTTTTT. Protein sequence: CASSHPLTGTGTGELFF.

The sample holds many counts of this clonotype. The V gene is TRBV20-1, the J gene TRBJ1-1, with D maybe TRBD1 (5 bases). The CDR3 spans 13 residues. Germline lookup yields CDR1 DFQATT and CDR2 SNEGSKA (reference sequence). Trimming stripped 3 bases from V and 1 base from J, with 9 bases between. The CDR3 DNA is TGCAGTGCTAGTAGGGACCAGAACACTGAAGCTTTCTTT. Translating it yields CSASRDQNTEAFF.

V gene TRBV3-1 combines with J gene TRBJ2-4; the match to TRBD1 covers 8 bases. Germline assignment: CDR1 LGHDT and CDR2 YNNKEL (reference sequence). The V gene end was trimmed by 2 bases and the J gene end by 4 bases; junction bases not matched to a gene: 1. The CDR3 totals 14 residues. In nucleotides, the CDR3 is TGTGCCAGCAGCCAAAGACAGGGGAAAAACATTCAGTACTTC. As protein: CASSQRQGKNIQYF.

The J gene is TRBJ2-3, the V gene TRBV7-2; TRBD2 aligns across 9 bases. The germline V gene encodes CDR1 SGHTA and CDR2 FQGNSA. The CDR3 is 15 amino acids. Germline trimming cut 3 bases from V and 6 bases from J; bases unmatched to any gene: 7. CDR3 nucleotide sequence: TGTGCCAGCAGCTTCTGGCGGGGGGGTAGGGATACGCAGTATTTT. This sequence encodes CASSFWRGGRDTQYF.

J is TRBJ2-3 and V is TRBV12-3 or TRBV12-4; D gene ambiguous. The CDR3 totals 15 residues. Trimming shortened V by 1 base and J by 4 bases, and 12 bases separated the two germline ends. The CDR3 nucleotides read TGTGCCAGCAGTTTAGGACGCGCTCGTTCAGATACGCAGTATTTT. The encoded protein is CASSLGRARSDTQYF.

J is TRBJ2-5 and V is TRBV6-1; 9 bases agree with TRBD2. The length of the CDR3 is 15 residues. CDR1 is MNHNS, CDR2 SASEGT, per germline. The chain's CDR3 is CATATGTSTQETQYF. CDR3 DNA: TGTGCAACGGCTACCGGGACTAGCACACAAGAGACCCAGTACTTC.

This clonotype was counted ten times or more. The DNA of the CDR3 is TGTGCCAGCAGGGGGTATGGGGCCAATGAGCAGTTCTTC. This gives the protein CASRGYGANEQFF. The chain uses TRBV12-3 or TRBV12-4 and TRBJ2-1; the D gene is possibly TRBD1 (5 bases). V dropped 6 bases and J dropped 6 bases, with 12 bases sitting between them. The CDR3 extends over 13 amino acids.

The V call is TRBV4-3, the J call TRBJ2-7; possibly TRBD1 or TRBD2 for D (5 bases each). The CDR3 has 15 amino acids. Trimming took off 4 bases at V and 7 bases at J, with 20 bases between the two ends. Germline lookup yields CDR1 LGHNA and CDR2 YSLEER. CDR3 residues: CASSPRRDGPGEQYF. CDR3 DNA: TGCGCCAGCAGCCCACGCCGGGACGGCCCAGGGGAGCAGTACTTC.

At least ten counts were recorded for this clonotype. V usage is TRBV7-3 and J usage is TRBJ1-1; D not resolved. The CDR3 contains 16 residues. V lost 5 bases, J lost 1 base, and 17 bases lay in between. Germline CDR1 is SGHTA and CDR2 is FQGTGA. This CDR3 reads CASSPRPGVSNTEAFF. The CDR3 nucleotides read TGTGCCAGCAGCCCCCGACCCGGGGTTTCGAACACTGAAGCTTTCTTT.

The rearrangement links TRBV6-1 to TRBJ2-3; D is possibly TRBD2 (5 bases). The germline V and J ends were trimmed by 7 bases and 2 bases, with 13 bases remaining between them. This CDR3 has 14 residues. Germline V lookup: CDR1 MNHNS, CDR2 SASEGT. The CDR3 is CASKRGGFTDTQYF. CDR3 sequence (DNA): TGTGCCAGCAAACGGGGTGGCTTCACAGATACGCAGTATTTT.

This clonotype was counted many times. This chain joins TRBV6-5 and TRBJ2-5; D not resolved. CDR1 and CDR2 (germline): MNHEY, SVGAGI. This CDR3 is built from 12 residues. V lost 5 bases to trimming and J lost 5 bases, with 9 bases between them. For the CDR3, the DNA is TGTGCCAGCAGTCCGGACGGTGAGACCCAGTACTTC. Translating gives CASSPDGETQYF.

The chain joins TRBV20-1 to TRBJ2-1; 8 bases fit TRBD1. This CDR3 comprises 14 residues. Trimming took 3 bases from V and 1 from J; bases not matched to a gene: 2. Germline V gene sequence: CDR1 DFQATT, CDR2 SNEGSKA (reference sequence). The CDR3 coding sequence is TGCAGTGCTAGTGGGACAGGTTCCTACAATGAGCAGTTCTTC. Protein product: CSASGTGSYNEQFF.

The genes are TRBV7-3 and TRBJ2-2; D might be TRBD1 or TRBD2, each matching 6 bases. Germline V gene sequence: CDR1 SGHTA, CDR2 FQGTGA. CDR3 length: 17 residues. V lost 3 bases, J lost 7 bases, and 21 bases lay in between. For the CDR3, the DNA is TGTGCCAGCAGCTTGGTTGCCGGGGGCTCTCGGAACGGGGAGCTGTTTTTT. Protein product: CASSLVAGGSRNGELFF. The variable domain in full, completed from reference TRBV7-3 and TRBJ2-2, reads GAGVSQTPSNKVTEKGKYVELRCDPISGHTALYWYRQSLGQGPEFLIYFQGTGAADDSGLPNDRFFAVRPEGSVSTLKIQRTERGDSAVYLCASSLVAGGSRNGELFFGEGSRLTVL.

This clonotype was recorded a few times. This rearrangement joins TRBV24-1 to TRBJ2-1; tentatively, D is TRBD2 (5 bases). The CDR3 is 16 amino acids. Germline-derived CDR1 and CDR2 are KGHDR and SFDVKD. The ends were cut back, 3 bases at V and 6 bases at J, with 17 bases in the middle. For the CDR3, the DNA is TGTGCCACCAGTGATGAGGCCGGGAAGATGTTCAATGAGCAGTTCTTC. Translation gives CATSDEAGKMFNEQFF.

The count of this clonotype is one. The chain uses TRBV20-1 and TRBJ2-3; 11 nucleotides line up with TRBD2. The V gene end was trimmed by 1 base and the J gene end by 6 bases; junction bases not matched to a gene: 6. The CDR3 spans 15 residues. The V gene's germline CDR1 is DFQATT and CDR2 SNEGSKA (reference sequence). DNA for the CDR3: TGCAGTGCTAGAGTTAGCGGGGGGGCATCCGATACGCAGTATTTT. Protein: CSARVSGGASDTQYF.

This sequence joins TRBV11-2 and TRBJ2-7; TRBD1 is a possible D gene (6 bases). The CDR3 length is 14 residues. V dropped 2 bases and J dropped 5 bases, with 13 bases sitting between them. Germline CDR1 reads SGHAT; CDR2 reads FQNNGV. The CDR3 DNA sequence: TGTGCCAGCAGCTTATCGCCAGGGGCGGACGAGCAGTACGTC. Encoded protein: CASSLSPGADEQYV.

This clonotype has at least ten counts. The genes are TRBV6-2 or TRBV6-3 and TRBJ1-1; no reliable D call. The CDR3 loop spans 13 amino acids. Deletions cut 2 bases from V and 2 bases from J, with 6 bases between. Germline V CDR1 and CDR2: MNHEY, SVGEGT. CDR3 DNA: TGTGCCAGCAGTTACCAGATCAACACTGAAGCTTTCTTT. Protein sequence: CASSYQINTEAFF.

CDR3 protein: CSARSSGTGGLVGYTF. DNA of the CDR3: TGCAGTGCCCGTTCTTCCGGGACAGGGGGCTTAGTTGGCTACACCTTC. The chain carries TRBV20-1 and TRBJ1-2; 12 bases align to TRBD1. Germline V CDR1 and CDR2: DFQATT, SNEGSKA (reference sequence). J was trimmed by 7 bases and V by 6 bases; bases with no gene match: 15. The CDR3 has 16 residues.

CDR3 DNA sequence: TGTGCCAGCAGCATCACCTCCTTACTCAGAGGATCTCCCACAGATACGCAGTATTTT. The encoded protein is CASSITSLLRGSPTDTQYF. The chain joins TRBV7-8 to TRBJ2-3; no clear D. CDR1 and CDR2 from the germline V gene are SGHVS and FQNEAQ. The CDR3 covers 19 residues. V gave up 5 bases and J gave up 2 bases, with 26 bases separating them. Together with reference TRBV7-8 and TRBJ2-3, the CDR3 gives the full variable domain: GAGVSQSPRYKVAKRGQDVALRCDPISGHVSLFWYQQALGQGPEFLTYFQNEAQLDKSGLPSDRFFAERPEGSVSTLKIQRTQQEDSAVYLCASSITSLLRGSPTDTQYFGPGTRLTVL.

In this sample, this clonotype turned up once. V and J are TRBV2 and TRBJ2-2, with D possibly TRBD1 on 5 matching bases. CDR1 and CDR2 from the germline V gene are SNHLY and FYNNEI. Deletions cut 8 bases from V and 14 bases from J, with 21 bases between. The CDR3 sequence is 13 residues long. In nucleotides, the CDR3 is TGTGCCAGCCATATAGAGAGACAGCACGAACTGTTTTTT. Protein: CASHIERQHELFF.

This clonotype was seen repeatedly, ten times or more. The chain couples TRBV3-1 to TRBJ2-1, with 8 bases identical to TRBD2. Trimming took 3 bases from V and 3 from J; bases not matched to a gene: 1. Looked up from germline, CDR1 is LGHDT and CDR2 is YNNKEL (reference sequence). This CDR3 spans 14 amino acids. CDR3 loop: CASSHAGGYNEQFF. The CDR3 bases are TGTGCCAGCAGCCATGCGGGGGGCTACAATGAGCAGTTCTTC.

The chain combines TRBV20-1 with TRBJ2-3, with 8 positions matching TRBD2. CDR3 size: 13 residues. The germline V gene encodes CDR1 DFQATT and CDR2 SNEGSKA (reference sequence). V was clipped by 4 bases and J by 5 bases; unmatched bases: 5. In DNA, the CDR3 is TGCAGTGCTATCTACGGGGGGGTAGATACGCAGTATTTT. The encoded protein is CSAIYGGVDTQYF.

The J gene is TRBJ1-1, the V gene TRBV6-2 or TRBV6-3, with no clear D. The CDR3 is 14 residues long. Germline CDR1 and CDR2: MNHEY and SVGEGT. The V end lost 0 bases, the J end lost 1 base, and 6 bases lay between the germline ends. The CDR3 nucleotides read TGTGCCAGCAGTTACTCACATAAGAACACTGAAGCTTTCTTT. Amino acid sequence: CASSYSHKNTEAFF.

The CDR3 DNA reads as TGTGCCAGCAGCGTAGCACTGGGGGGGGCCGGTTACAATGAGCAGTTCTTC. The encoded protein is CASSVALGGAGYNEQFF. V and J are TRBV9 and TRBJ2-1; a weak D match, TRBD2 (7 bases). Trimming stripped 0 bases from V and 4 bases from J, with 17 bases between. The CDR3 runs to 17 residues. Germline V gene sequence: CDR1 SGDLS, CDR2 YYNGEE.

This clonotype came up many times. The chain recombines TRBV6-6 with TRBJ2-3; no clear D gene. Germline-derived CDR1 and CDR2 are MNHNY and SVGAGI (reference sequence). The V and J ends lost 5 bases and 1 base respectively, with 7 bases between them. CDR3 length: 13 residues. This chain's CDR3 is CASSRDGTDTQYF. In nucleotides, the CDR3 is TGTGCCAGCAGTAGGGATGGCACAGATACGCAGTATTTT.

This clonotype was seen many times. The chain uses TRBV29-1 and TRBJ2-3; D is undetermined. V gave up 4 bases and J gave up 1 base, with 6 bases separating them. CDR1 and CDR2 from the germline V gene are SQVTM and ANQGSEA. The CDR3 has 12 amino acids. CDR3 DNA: TGCAGCGTTGGTCGGGGCACAGATACGCAGTATTTT. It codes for CSVGRGTDTQYF.

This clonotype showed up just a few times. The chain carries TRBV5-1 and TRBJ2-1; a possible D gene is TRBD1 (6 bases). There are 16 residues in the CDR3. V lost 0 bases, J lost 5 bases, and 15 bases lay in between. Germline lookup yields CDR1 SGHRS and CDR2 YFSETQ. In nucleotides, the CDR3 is TGCGCCAGCAGCTTGGGTGGACAGAGAGAACACAATGAGCAGTTCTTC. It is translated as CASSLGGQREHNEQFF.

CDR3 DNA: TGCAGTGCTAGAGTTTTGGGGGTAATGGATACGCAGTATTTT. Its protein is CSARVLGVMDTQYF. V usage is TRBV20-1 and J usage is TRBJ2-3; D possibly uses TRBD1 or TRBD2 (5 bases each). The CDR3 spans 14 residues. Trimming pared 1 base from V and 6 bases from J, leaving 14 bases between. Germline V gives CDR1 DFQATT, CDR2 SNEGSKA (reference sequence).